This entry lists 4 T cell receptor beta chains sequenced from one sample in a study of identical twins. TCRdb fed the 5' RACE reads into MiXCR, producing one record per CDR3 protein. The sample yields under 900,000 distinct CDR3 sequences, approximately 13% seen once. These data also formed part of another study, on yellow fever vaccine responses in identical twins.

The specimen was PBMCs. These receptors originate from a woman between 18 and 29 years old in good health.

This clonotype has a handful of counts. CDR3 sequence reads: CASSLAGRETQYF. DNA of the CDR3: TGTGCCAGCAGCTTAGCCGGCCGAGAGACCCAGTACTTC. The chain combines TRBV11-2 with TRBJ2-5, with D uncertain. The germline gives CDR1 SGHAT, CDR2 FQNNGV. This CDR3 is 13 amino acids long. The germline V and J ends were trimmed by 1 base and 4 bases, with 7 bases remaining between them.

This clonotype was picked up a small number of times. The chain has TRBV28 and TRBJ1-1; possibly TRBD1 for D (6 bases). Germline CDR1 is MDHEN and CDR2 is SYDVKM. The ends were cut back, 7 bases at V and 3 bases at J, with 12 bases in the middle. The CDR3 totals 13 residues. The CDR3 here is CASKGVGHTEAFF. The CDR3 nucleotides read TGTGCCAGCAAGGGGGTCGGGCACACTGAAGCTTTCTTT.

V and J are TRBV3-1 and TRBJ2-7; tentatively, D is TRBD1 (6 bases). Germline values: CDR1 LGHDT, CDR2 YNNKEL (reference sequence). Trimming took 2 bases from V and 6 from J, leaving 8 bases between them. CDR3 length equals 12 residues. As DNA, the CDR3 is TGTGCCAGCAGCCAACGGGACACCGAGCAGTACTTC. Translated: CASSQRDTEQYF.

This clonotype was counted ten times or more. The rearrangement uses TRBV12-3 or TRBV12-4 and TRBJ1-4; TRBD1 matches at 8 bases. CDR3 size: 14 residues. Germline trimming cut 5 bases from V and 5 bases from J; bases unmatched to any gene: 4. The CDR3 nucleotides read TGTGCCAGCAGTCAGGGGGCGGAAAATGAAAAACTGTTTTTT. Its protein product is CASSQGAENEKLFF.